The present entry profiles one TCR beta chain with its context. This sample was included in a study of cytomegalovirus exposure and HLA in healthy donors. Germline V gene sequence: CDR1 SGHNT, CDR2 YYREEE (reference sequence). The CDR3 length is 15 residues. J was trimmed by 7 bases and V by 4 bases; bases with no gene match: 8. The primer mix had 60 Vbeta and 13 Jbeta primers. Only in-frame clones appear in the TCRdb table, and some are missing; sequencing was by immunoSEQ multiplex PCR. Of 70,000 to 75,000 clones in the sample, roughly 78% were seen once. The receptor comes from a woman aged 35 to 49 in good health and CMV-seropositive. The chain is built from TRBV5-4 and TRBJ1-6; the match to TRBD1 covers 7 bases. The sample comprised PBMCs. The CDR3 reads CASSRPGQINSPLHF. CDR3 coding DNA: TGTGCCAGCAGCAGACCGGGACAGATAAATTCACCCCTCCACTTT.